A selection of T cell receptor beta chains follows, all from one sample in a study of cytomegalovirus exposure and HLA in healthy donors. Using immunoSEQ multiplex PCR, the repertoire was profiled, and TCRdb retains in-frame clones only, with some absent. This table holds 120,000 or so clones, roughly 89% found once. Sample: PBMCs. The source is a woman aged 18-30 years in good health and CMV-seronegative. The CDR3 runs from the conserved cysteine through the conserved F or W. The D gene is left open where the match is weak. The size of a clone is reported for some rows only, either as once, few or many, or as a class for expanded clones.

J gene | V gene | D gene | clone size | CDR3 DNA | CDR3 protein
TRBJ1-1 | TRBV2 | TRBD1 | . | TGTGCCAGCGCAACCAGGGGGTCGAACACTGAAGCTTTCTTT | CASATRGSNTEAFF
TRBJ2-5 | TRBV10-2 | . | once | TGCGCCAGCAGTTGGAAGCGGGTGGAGACCCAGTACTTC | CASSWKRVETQYF
TRBJ1-2 | TRBV20-1 | . | . | TGCAGTGCCCGCAAGGGGTCAGGCTACACCTTC | CSARKGSGYTF
TRBJ2-1 | TRBV15 | TRBD2 | . | TGTGCCACCGTGACTAGCGGGAGGAATGAGCAGTTCTTC | CATVTSGRNEQFF
TRBJ2-1 | TRBV25-1 | TRBD2 | . | TGTGCCAGCAGTGGCCACGGGGGGAGCAATGAGCAGTTCTTC | CASSGHGGSNEQFF
TRBJ2-3 | TRBV9 | TRBD1 | . | TGTGCCAGCAGCGTGGACAGGGCCGGGGGAGATACGCAGTATTTT | CASSVDRAGGDTQYF
TRBJ2-7 | TRBV19 | TRBD1 | . | TGTGCCAGTAGTTCGGGACAGGGTCACGAGCAGTACTTC | CASSSGQGHEQYF
TRBJ2-3 | TRBV12-5 | TRBD1 | . | TGTGCTACCGCAACAGGGGCAGGCACAGATACGCAGTATTTT | CATATGAGTDTQYF
TRBJ1-5 | TRBV28 | TRBD1 | . | TGTGCCAGCACCATGACAGGGGTGGAACGCAATCAGCCCCAGCATTTT | CASTMTGVERNQPQHF
TRBJ2-5 | TRBV29-1 | TRBD1 | . | TGCAGCGTATTGACGGTTTTGGGACAGGGGAGGTTTGAGACCCAGTACTTC | CSVLTVLGQGRFETQYF
TRBJ1-5 | TRBV11-2 | . | . | TGTGCCAGCAGCCCTGTCTGGGGAGACAATCAGCCCCAGCATTTT | CASSPVWGDNQPQHF
TRBJ1-2 | TRBV5-1 | . | . | TGCGCCAGCAGCCCGACAGCTACTAACTATGGCTACACCTTC | CASSPTATNYGYTF
TRBJ1-2 | TRBV5-1 | TRBD1 | . | TGCGCCAGCAGCATGGCCGGACAGGGTTTGGGCTATGGCTACACCTTC | CASSMAGQGLGYGYTF
TRBJ2-7 | TRBV5-1 | . | . | TGCGCCAGCAGCGCGGACAGTACCTACGAGCAGTACTTC | CASSADSTYEQYF
TRBJ1-5 | TRBV21-1 | . | . | TGTGCCATCGAGCTGGGGGCGAACCGGTCTAGCAATCAGCCCCAGCATTTT | CAIELGANRSSNQPQHF
TRBJ2-7 | TRBV18 | . | . | TGTGCCAGCTCTTCCGGCCGGGGGAACGAGCAGTACTTC | CASSSGRGNEQYF
TRBJ1-5 | TRBV7-2 | . | . | TGTGCCAGCAGCTTAAAGGGGCCAGGCAATCAGCCCCAGCATTTT | CASSLKGPGNQPQHF
TRBJ1-2 | TRBV27 | . | . | TGTGCCAGCAGTTTATCGACAAGGGGGGGCTACACCTTC | CASSLSTRGGYTF
TRBJ2-3 | TRBV2 | . | . | TGTGCCAGCAGTCCGAGGGACACCCACACAGATACGCAGTATTTT | CASSPRDTHTDTQYF
TRBJ2-7 | TRBV2 | . | . | TGTGCCAGCAGGCCGCGGCGGGTAAGCTCCTACGAGCAGTACTTC | CASRPRRVSSYEQYF
TRBJ2-1 | TRBV10-3 | . | . | TGTGCCATCAGTGAAGCAAGGGGTGAGCAGTTCTTC | CAISEARGEQFF
TRBJ1-1 | TRBV5-4 | . | . | TGTGCCAGCAGCTTGGGGGGGACACGTGCGTCAAACACTGAAGCTTTCTTT | CASSLGGTRASNTEAFF
TRBJ2-7 | TRBV14 | TRBD1 | . | TGTGCCAGCAGTCATCCGGGACAGGGGGCGCCTGGATCTCTCGAGCAGTACTTC | CASSHPGQGAPGSLEQYF
TRBJ2-2 | TRBV5-6 | TRBD1 | . | TGTGCCAGCAGCTTGTCCGGGACAGTTACGAACACCGGGGAGCTGTTTTTT | CASSLSGTVTNTGELFF
TRBJ1-1 | TRBV28 | TRBD1 | . | TGTGCCAGCAGACCCGTCGAACACTCGACAGGGCCGCTGAACACTGAAGCTTTCTTT | CASRPVEHSTGPLNTEAFF
TRBJ1-1 | TRBV30 | . | . | TGTGCCTGGAGTAGGGGGACTGAAGCTTTCTTT | CAWSRGTEAFF
TRBJ1-1 | TRBV7-8 | . | . | TGTGCCAGCAGCTTTAAACGAACGACAGTGAACACTGAAGCTTTCTTT | CASSFKRTTVNTEAFF
TRBJ1-1 | TRBV9 | . | . | TGTGCCAGCAGCGTAGCGGGTGGGGAGCGGACTGAAGCTTTCTTT | CASSVAGGERTEAFF
TRBJ2-7 | TRBV5-6 | . | . | TGTGCCAGCAGCTTTACAGGTCCCAGCTCCTACGAGCAGTACTTC | CASSFTGPSSYEQYF
TRBJ2-7 | TRBV9 | TRBD2 | . | TGTGCCAGCAGCGTATCAGGGACTAGTCCCTACGAGCAGTACTTC | CASSVSGTSPYEQYF
TRBJ2-2 | TRBV6-5 | TRBD2 | . | TGTGCCAGCAGTTACTCTAGCGGGGGGGCTGGCGGGGAGCTGTTTTTT | CASSYSSGGAGGELFF
TRBJ1-5 | TRBV30 | . | . | TGTGCCTGGAGTGTCACGCAGTCCAATCAGCCCCAGCATTTT | CAWSVTQSNQPQHF
TRBJ2-7 | TRBV6-6 | . | few | TGTGCCAGCAGATCGTGGACCAGGGAGTACTTC | CASRSWTREYF
TRBJ2-5 | TRBV7-3 | . | . | TGTGCCAGCAGCCCCGGAGGGTCGGAGGAGACCCAGTACTTC | CASSPGGSEETQYF
TRBJ1-1 | TRBV5-1 | . | . | TGCGCCAGCAAACAGGGTGACACTGAAGCTTTCTTT | CASKQGDTEAFF
TRBJ1-4 | TRBV14 | . | . | TGTGCCAGCAGCCAAGTTTCGGCTAATGAAAAACTGTTTTTT | CASSQVSANEKLFF
TRBJ1-1 | TRBV30 | TRBD1 | . | TGTGCCTGGAGTGACCTTAGCCGGGACAGCTCTGAAGCTTTCTTT | CAWSDLSRDSSEAFF
TRBJ2-2 | TRBV7-9 | TRBD1 | . | TGTGCCAGCAGCCCGCCAGACAGGGTTGAAGACACCGGGGAGCTGTTTTTT | CASSPPDRVEDTGELFF
TRBJ2-1 | TRBV7-7 | TRBD2 | . | TGTGCTAGCAGCTTAGGAGGGGAGGGCTTATACAATGAGCAGTTCTTC | CASSLGGEGLYNEQFF
TRBJ1-6 | TRBV6-6 | . | few | TGTGCCAGCAAGCAGGGAATGAACTCACCCCTCCACTTT | CASKQGMNSPLHF
TRBJ2-5 | TRBV29-1 | TRBD1 | . | TGCAGCGTTGGGGACAGGGGAGAGACCCAGTACTTC | CSVGDRGETQYF
TRBJ1-2 | TRBV30 | TRBD1 | . | TGTGCCTGGACCCGGACAGGGAACTATGGCTACACCTTC | CAWTRTGNYGYTF
TRBJ2-1 | TRBV7-9 | TRBD2 | . | TGTGCCAGCAGCTTAGGGGGACTAGCGGGAGGGCCGGTCCACAATGAGCAGTTCTTC | CASSLGGLAGGPVHNEQFF
TRBJ2-2 | TRBV28 | . | . | TGTGCCAGCACCACAACTACGGCGAACACCGGGGAGCTGTTTTTT | CASTTTTANTGELFF
TRBJ1-2 | TRBV6-5 | TRBD1 | . | TGTGCCAGCAGTTACCAGGGGGCTAACTATGGCTACACCTTC | CASSYQGANYGYTF
TRBJ2-2 | TRBV28 | . | . | TGTGCCAGCAGTCCCCTGTTTATGCGCAGGGAAAGGGCCGGGGAGCTGTTTTTT | CASSPLFMRRERAGELFF
TRBJ2-1 | TRBV6-5 | . | . | TGTGCCAGCAGATACGCGCGTTCCCAGTTCTTC | CASRYARSQFF
TRBJ1-1 | TRBV2 | . | few | TGTGCCAGCGAAGACAGACCAGAAGCTTTCTTT | CASEDRPEAFF
TRBJ2-3 | TRBV30 | TRBD1 | few | TGTGCCTGGAGAGGACAGGGTGGCACAAATACGCAGTATTTT | CAWRGQGGTNTQYF